These 24 T cell receptor beta chains share one sample of origin, sequenced in a study of molecular identifiers for immune sequencing clone quantification. TCRdb called the PCR reads again in MiXCR, with one record for every CDR3 protein. The sample lists under 600,000 distinct CDR3 sequences, roughly a fifth occurring once. Sequenced: naive CD8+ T cells from blood, with Jurkat cell RNA spiked in. Documented subset: FACS-sorted CD8+CD4-CCR7+CD45RA+ naive T cells. The receptors originated from a human donor in good health. Some libraries in this study had Jurkat cell RNA spiked in.

Only a few counts were recorded for this clonotype. The rearrangement links TRBV6-5 to TRBJ1-1; 7 positions agree with TRBD1. This CDR3 spans 16 amino acids. Unmatched junction bases numbered 13, after V lost 6 bases and J lost 3 bases. CDR1 MNHEY and CDR2 SVGAGI come from the germline V gene. CDR3 in amino acids: CASRGDGTVEYTEAFF. The DNA for the CDR3 is TGTGCCAGCAGAGGAGATGGGACAGTCGAGTACACTGAAGCTTTCTTT.

This clonotype showed up just a few times. The rearrangement joins TRBV12-3 or TRBV12-4 to TRBJ1-1; 9 bases align to TRBD1. The CDR3 totals 14 residues. V shed 4 bases and J 4 bases; nucleotides not matched to a gene: 4. CDR3 sequence (DNA): TGTGCCAGCAGTTCAACAGGGGGCGTCACTGAAGCTTTCTTT. Translation: CASSSTGGVTEAFF.

Points on this clonotype: One junction end disagrees with the germline gene, perhaps due to a read error. The V and J genes are TRBV5-1 and TRBJ2-7; D call uncertain. The CDR3 sequence is 15 residues long. CDR1 and CDR2 (germline): SGHRS, YFSETQ. The CDR3 sequence is CASSLFTDSSYEQYF. The CDR3 bases are TGCGCCAGTAGCTTGTTCACTGATAGCTCCTACGAGCAGTACTTC.

The CDR3 reads CASSAGKPIDSTFLYEQYF. CDR3 sequence (DNA): TGTGCCAGCAGCGCAGGAAAACCGATAGACTCAACTTTCCTATACGAGCAGTACTTC. The genes are TRBV7-9 and TRBJ2-7; D not resolved. This CDR3 is built from 19 residues. With 5 bases removed from V and 4 bases from J, the gap between germline ends came to 30 bases. Germline-derived CDR1 and CDR2 are SEHNR and FQNEAQ (reference sequence).

This clonotype showed up just a few times. The chain joins TRBV7-8 to TRBJ2-1; TRBD2 agrees at 14 bases. The length of the CDR3 is 17 residues. Germline loops: CDR1 SGHVS, CDR2 FQNEAQ. V shed 5 bases and J 5 bases; nucleotides not matched to a gene: 8. The CDR3 sequence: CASSPSLGLAGDNEQFF. CDR3 DNA sequence: TGTGCCAGCAGCCCGAGCCTGGGACTAGCGGGGGACAATGAGCAGTTCTTC. The complete variable domain, with remaining parts taken from reference TRBV7-8 and TRBJ2-1, reads GAGVSQSPRYKVAKRGQDVALRCDPISGHVSLFWYQQALGQGPEFLTYFQNEAQLDKSGLPSDRFFAERPEGSVSTLKIQRTQQEDSAVYLCASSPSLGLAGDNEQFFGPGTRLTVL.

Ten or more counts support this clonotype. The J gene is TRBJ1-1, the V gene TRBV7-2; 8 bases are shared with TRBD1. The V gene end was trimmed by 5 bases and the J gene end by 8 bases; junction bases not matched to a gene: 10. Germline V lookup: CDR1 SGHTA, CDR2 FQGNSA. CDR3 length equals 14 residues. CDR3 region: CASSPLDREVEAFF. CDR3 in DNA: TGTGCCAGCAGCCCCCTGGACAGGGAGGTGGAAGCTTTCTTT.

This clonotype was found a few times. This sequence joins TRBV6-6 and TRBJ1-5; D remains unclear. The length of the CDR3 is 14 residues. Per germline, CDR1 MNHNY and CDR2 SVGAGI (reference sequence). Trimming cost V 2 bases and J 5 bases, with 10 bases left between them. CDR3 region: CASSYPGYDQPQHF. The CDR3 region has the DNA TGTGCCAGCAGTTACCCGGGCTATGATCAGCCCCAGCATTTT.

This clonotype showed up many times. The V and J genes are TRBV6-2 or TRBV6-3 and TRBJ1-5; 11 positions match TRBD1. Per germline, CDR1 MNHEY and CDR2 SVGEGT. CDR3 size: 17 residues. After removal of 0 bases from V and 4 bases from J, the junction contained 5 bases not matched to a gene. The CDR3 region is CASSYSRDRGSNQPQHF. CDR3 coding DNA: TGTGCCAGCAGTTACTCCCGGGACAGGGGGTCGAATCAGCCCCAGCATTTT.

This clonotype occurred a few times. The chain uses TRBV4-3 and TRBJ2-7, with 13 positions matching TRBD2. The CDR3 length is 16 residues. Losses at the gene ends were 2 bases for V and 4 bases for J; bases not matched to a gene: 5. Germline V gives CDR1 LGHNA, CDR2 YSLEER. CDR3 DNA sequence: TGCGCCAGCAGCCAACAACTAGCGGGGGGGCAGTACGAGCAGTACTTC. Amino acid sequence: CASSQQLAGGQYEQYF.

Turning to this clonotype: A single base separates this from a much larger clone, so it may be a read error. This CDR3 fails to terminate in the conserved phenylalanine or tryptophan, so it likely reflects a read error. The V gene is TRBV29-1, the J gene TRBJ2-4, with D possibly matching TRBD1 (7 bases). Germline V gene sequence: CDR1 SQVTM, CDR2 ANQGSEA. With 3 bases removed from V and 6 bases from J, the gap between germline ends came to 12 bases. This CDR3 spans 13 amino acids. For the CDR3, the DNA is TGCAGCGTTGACGGGGGACAGCTAAACATTCAGTACCTC. Protein: CSVDGGQLNIQYL.

In the case of this clonotype: A clone one base away is much larger, so this may be a read error. The J gene is TRBJ1-1, the V gene TRBV25-1; D ambiguous. The CDR3 has 14 residues. From germline, CDR1 is MGHDK and CDR2 SYGVNS. CDR3 in DNA: TGTGCCAGGAGTGAATTCAACATCAACACTGAAGCTTTCTTT. This gives the protein CARSEFNINTEAFF.

Only a few counts were recorded for this clonotype. The V call is TRBV6-6, the J call TRBJ2-7, with 9 positions matching TRBD2. The CDR3 has 17 amino acids. Losses at the gene ends were 2 bases for V and 5 bases for J; bases not matched to a gene: 13. CDR1 is MNHNY, CDR2 SVGAGI, per germline (reference sequence). CDR3 sequence: CASSYLPTGLASHEQYF. The CDR3 nucleotides read TGTGCCAGCAGTTACCTTCCTACGGGACTAGCTTCCCACGAGCAGTACTTC.

This clonotype came up a few times. The chain recombines TRBV7-2 with TRBJ2-1; TRBD1 is a possible D gene (6 bases). Trimming removed 5 bases at V and 7 bases at J, with 12 bases between. Looked up from germline, CDR1 is SGHTA and CDR2 is FQGNSA. The length of the CDR3 is 13 residues. CDR3 DNA sequence: TGTGCCAGCAGCGTACGGACAGATAATGAGCAGTTCTTC. Translated: CASSVRTDNEQFF.

This clonotype came up many times. V is TRBV28 and J is TRBJ2-5; D is perhaps TRBD1 (6 bases). Germline assignment: CDR1 MDHEN and CDR2 SYDVKM. V lost 6 bases, J lost 0 bases, and 17 bases lay in between. CDR3 length: 16 amino acids. CDR3 bases: TGTGCCAGCAGCCCCCAGACAGGAGTCTACCAAGAGACCCAGTACTTC. It translates to CASSPQTGVYQETQYF. Looking up the rest from reference TRBV28 and TRBJ2-5 gives the full variable domain: DVKVTQSSRYLVKRTGEKVFLECVQDMDHENMFWYRQDPGLGLRLIYFSYDVKMKEKGDIPEGYSVSREKKERFSLILESASTNQTSMYLCASSPQTGVYQETQYFGPGTRLLVL.

This clonotype was seen ten or more times. The chain couples TRBV4-3 to TRBJ1-5; a possible D gene is TRBD1 (5 bases). This CDR3 comprises 15 residues. Germline CDR1 is LGHNA and CDR2 is YSLEER. The germline V and J ends were trimmed by 0 bases and 6 bases, with 12 bases remaining between them. The CDR3 here is CASSQDKRGGQPQHF. DNA of the CDR3: TGCGCCAGCAGCCAAGATAAGAGGGGAGGTCAGCCCCAGCATTTT.

As concerns this clonotype: A much larger clone lies one base from this, so it may be a read error. The rearrangement joins TRBV2 to TRBJ2-4; D unclear. The length of the CDR3 is 15 residues. Germline loops: CDR1 SNHLY, CDR2 FYNNEI. Here the CDR3 reads CASSEQVTAKNIRYF. The CDR3 DNA follows: TGTGCCAGCAGTGAACAGGTTACTGCCAAAAACATTCGGTACTTC.

In its sample, this clonotype was seen many times. The rearrangement joins TRBV13 to TRBJ2-7, with D unresolved. Per the germline V gene, CDR1 is PRHDT and CDR2 is FYEKMQ (reference sequence). Trimming left V 5 bases short and J 0 bases short, with 14 bases between. This CDR3 has 15 residues. In nucleotides, the CDR3 is TGTGCCAGCAGCCCTCGCGGCCTTAGCTCCTACGAGCAGTACTTC. It yields the protein CASSPRGLSSYEQYF.

On this clonotype itself: One base away lies a much larger clone, so this may be a sequencing read error. CDR3 sequence reads: CASSLVEAKDIQYF. Here the CDR3 DNA reads TGTGCCAGCAGCTTAGTAGAAGCCAAAGACATTCAGTACTTC. The chain joins TRBV7-9 to TRBJ2-4, with D hard to call. The CDR3 totals 14 residues. Germline V CDR1 and CDR2: SEHNR, FQNEAQ (reference sequence). The variable domain in full, with the rest retrieved from reference TRBV7-9 and TRBJ2-4, is DTGVSQNPRHKITKRGQNVTFRCDPISEHNRLYWYRQTLGQGPEFLTYFQNEAQLEKSRLLSDRFSAERPKGSFSTLEIQRTEQGDSAMYLCASSLVEAKDIQYFGAGTRLSVL.

The chain joins TRBV10-3 to TRBJ2-5, with 11 nucleotides matching TRBD1. Germline CDR1 and CDR2: ENHRY and SYGVKD. CDR3 length: 14 amino acids. The ends lost 7 bases at V and 5 bases at J; junction bases unmatched: 6. CDR3 loop: CAINGQGAEETQYF. In nucleotides, the CDR3 is TGTGCCATCAACGGACAGGGGGCGGAGGAGACCCAGTACTTC.

This clonotype was detected ten times or more. This sequence joins TRBV6-2 or TRBV6-3 and TRBJ1-5; D might be TRBD1 (6 bases). The CDR3 is 13 residues long. Germline CDR1 is MNHEY and CDR2 is SVGEGT. Trimming left V 5 bases short and J 7 bases short, with 12 bases between. The CDR3, as DNA: TGTGCCAGCAGTACAACAGGGTTACAGCCCCAGCATTTT. Its translation: CASSTTGLQPQHF.

Comment on this clonotype: A much larger clone lies one base from this, so it may be a read error. The chain uses TRBV2 and TRBJ1-4; TRBD1 aligns across 7 bases. Looked up from germline, CDR1 is SNHLY and CDR2 is FYNNEI. The CDR3 is 14 amino acids. The V gene end was trimmed by 6 bases and the J gene end by 10 bases; junction bases not matched to a gene: 11. The CDR3 bases are TGTGCCAGCAGCGGGGACAGCATGGCTGGAAAACTGTTTTTT. Residues: CASSGDSMAGKLFF.

The V call is TRBV20-1, the J call TRBJ1-2; no definite D call. Germline loops: CDR1 DFQATT, CDR2 SNEGSKA (reference sequence). Trimming took 1 base from V and 1 from J, leaving 7 bases between them. The CDR3 spans 13 residues. CDR3 sequence: CSARATNNYGYTF. The CDR3 DNA reads TGCAGTGCTAGAGCCACAAATAACTATGGCTACACCTTC.

In regard to this clonotype: This may arise from a read error, as a much more abundant clone is one base away. The V call is TRBV29-1, the J call TRBJ2-1; D is unresolved. The CDR3 is made up of 13 amino acids. V dropped 7 bases and J dropped 8 bases, with 18 bases sitting between them. Germline V lookup: CDR1 SQVTM, CDR2 ANQGSEA. The CDR3 sequence is CSADPVAKDEQFF. The CDR3 DNA reads TGCAGCGCTGATCCGGTTGCAAAGGATGAGCAGTTCTTC.

This clonotype was recorded a few times. V is TRBV4-1 and J is TRBJ2-5; 8 positions agree with TRBD2. The V gene end was trimmed by 3 bases and the J gene end by 4 bases; junction bases not matched to a gene: 7. Germline V lookup: CDR1 MGHRA, CDR2 YSYEKL. The CDR3 is made up of 15 amino acids. The CDR3 region is CASSHGTSVRETQYF. The CDR3 DNA follows: TGCGCCAGCAGCCACGGGACTAGTGTTAGAGAGACCCAGTACTTC.